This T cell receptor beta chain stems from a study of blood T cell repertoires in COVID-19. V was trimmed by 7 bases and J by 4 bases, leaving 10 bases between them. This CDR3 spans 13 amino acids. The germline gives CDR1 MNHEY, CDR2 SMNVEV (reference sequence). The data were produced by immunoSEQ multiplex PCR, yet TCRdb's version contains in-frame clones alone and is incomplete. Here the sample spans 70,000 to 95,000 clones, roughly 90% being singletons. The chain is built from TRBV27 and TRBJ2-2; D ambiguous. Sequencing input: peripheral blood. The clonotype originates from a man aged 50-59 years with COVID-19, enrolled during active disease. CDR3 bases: TGTGCCAGCACGGTAATTCCCACCGGGGAGCTGTTTTTT. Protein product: CASTVIPTGELFF.